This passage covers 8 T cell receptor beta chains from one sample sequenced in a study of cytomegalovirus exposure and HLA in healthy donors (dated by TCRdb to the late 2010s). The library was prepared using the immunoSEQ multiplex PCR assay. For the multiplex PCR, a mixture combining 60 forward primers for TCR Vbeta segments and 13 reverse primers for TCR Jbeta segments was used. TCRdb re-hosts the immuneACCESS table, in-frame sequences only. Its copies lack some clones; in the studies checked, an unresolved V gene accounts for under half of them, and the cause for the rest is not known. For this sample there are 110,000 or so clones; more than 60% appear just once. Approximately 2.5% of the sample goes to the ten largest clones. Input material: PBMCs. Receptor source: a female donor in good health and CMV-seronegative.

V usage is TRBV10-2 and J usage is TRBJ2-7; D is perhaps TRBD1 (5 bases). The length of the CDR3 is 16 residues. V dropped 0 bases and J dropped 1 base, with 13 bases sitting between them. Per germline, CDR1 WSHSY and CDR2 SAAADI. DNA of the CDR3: TGCGCCAGCAGTGAGTCGAGACAGAGAGTTTCCTACGAGCAGTACTTC. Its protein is CASSESRQRVSYEQYF.

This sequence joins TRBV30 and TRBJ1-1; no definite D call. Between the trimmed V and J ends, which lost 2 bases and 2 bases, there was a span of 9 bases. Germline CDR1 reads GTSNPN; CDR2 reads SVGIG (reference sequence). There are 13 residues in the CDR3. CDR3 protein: CAWSITLNTEAFF. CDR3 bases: TGTGCCTGGAGTATTACACTAAACACTGAAGCTTTCTTT.

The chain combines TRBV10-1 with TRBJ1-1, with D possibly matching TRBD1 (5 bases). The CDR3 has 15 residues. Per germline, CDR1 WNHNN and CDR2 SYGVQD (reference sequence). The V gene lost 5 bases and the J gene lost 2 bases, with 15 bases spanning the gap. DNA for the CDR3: TGCGCCAGCAGTCGAGGGCGGGGGAAAAACACTGAAGCTTTCTTT. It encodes CASSRGRGKNTEAFF.

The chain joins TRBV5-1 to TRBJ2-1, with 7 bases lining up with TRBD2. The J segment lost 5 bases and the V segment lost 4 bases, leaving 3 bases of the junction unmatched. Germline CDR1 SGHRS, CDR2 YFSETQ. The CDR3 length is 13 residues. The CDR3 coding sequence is TGCGCCAGCAGCCGGGGGGAGAACAATGAGCAGTTCTTC. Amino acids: CASSRGENNEQFF.

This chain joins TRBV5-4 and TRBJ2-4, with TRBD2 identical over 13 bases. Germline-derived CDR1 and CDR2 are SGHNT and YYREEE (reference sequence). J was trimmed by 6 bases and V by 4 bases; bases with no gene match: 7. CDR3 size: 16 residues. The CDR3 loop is CASSRLAGGRGNIQYF. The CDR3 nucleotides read TGTGCCAGCAGCCGACTAGCGGGGGGCCGCGGAAACATTCAGTACTTC.

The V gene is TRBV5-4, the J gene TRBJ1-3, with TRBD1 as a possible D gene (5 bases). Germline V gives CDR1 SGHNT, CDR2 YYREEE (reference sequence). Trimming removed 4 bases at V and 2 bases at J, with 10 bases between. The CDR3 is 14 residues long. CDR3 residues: CASSPGGAGNTIYF. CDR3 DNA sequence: TGTGCCAGCAGCCCCGGGGGGGCTGGAAACACCATATATTTT. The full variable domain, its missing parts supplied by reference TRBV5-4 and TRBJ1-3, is ETGVTQSPTHLIKTRGQQVTLRCSSQSGHNTVSWYQQALGQGPQFIFQYYREEENGRGNFPPRFSGLQFPNYSSELNVNALELDDSALYLCASSPGGAGNTIYFGEGSWLTVV.

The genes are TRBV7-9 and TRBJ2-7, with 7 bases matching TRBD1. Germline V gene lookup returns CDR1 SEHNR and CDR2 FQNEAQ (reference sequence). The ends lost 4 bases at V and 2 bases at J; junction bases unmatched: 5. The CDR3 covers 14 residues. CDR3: CASSSGTVTYEQYF. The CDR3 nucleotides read TGTGCCAGCAGCTCAGGGACAGTAACCTACGAGCAGTACTTC.

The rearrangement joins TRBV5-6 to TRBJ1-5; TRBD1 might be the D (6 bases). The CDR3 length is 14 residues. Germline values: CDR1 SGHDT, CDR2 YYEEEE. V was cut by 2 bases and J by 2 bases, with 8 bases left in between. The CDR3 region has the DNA TGTGCCAGCAGCTTTTGGGGGCGCAATCAGCCCCAGCATTTT. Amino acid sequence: CASSFWGRNQPQHF.